Sequencing of this T cell receptor beta chain was carried out in a study of T cell responses to AZD1222 COVID-19 vaccine. Libraries were prepared by immunoSEQ multiplex PCR; TCRdb keeps only in-frame clonotypes and omits some of them. The profile shows around 130,000 clones, around 90% of them singletons. The germline CDR1 and CDR2 sequences are MNHEY and SMNVEV (reference sequence). This CDR3 region has 13 residues. The ends were cut back, 7 bases at V and 5 bases at J, with 12 bases in the middle. To note about this clone: Its target is unknown.

Study-level results: Repertoire samples came only from after the peak T cell response. Epitopes outside B.1.351 and B.1.1.7 mutated regions reportedly drew nearly half of spike TCRs.

This chain uses TRBV27 with TRBJ1-5; tentatively, D is TRBD1 (6 bases). This TCR derives from an adult who received the AZD1222 COVID-19 vaccine. The material was peripheral blood, obtained 28 days after the second AZD1222 dose. The CDR3: CASKATGHQPQHF. The CDR3 DNA reads TGTGCCAGCAAGGCCACAGGGCATCAGCCCCAGCATTTT.